These 19 T cell receptor beta chains came from one sample sequenced in a study of blood T cell repertoires in COVID-19. TCRdb's table, derived via immunoSEQ multiplex PCR, lists solely in-frame clones and lacks some. The data show around 310,000 clones, over 80% seen once. Specimen: PBMCs or T cells enriched from blood (not recorded which). Every receptor here comes from a young man who had recovered from COVID-19.

The chain carries TRBV19 and TRBJ1-1, with 8 bases aligning to TRBD1. Germline CDR1 LNHDA, CDR2 SQIVND (reference sequence). Trimming cost V 4 bases and J 4 bases; bases outside gene matches: 11. This CDR3 contains 16 residues. The DNA for the CDR3 is TGTGCCAGTAGTACCCGTCGGACAGGGTTCTTCACTGAAGCTTTCTTT. Amino acid sequence: CASSTRRTGFFTEAFF.

The chain links TRBV2 to TRBJ1-2; D is unresolved. The germline CDR1 and CDR2 sequences are SNHLY and FYNNEI. V dropped 6 bases and J dropped 3 bases, with 11 bases sitting between them. The CDR3 consists of 13 residues. DNA of the CDR3: TGTGCCAGCAGCGACGGCAGGTACTATGGCTACACCTTC. Residues: CASSDGRYYGYTF.

In regard to this clone: Other DNA sequences within the sample encode an identical CDR3. The genes are TRBV19 and TRBJ2-7, with 8 bases lining up with TRBD2. V gave up 6 bases and J gave up 4 bases; unmatched junction bases: 2. The CDR3 extends over 12 amino acids. The germline V gene encodes CDR1 LNHDA and CDR2 SQIVND (reference sequence). Here the CDR3 DNA reads TGTGCCAGTAGCCCGGGGGGGTACGAGCAGTACTTC. Its translation is CASSPGGYEQYF.

The rearrangement joins TRBV6-5 to TRBJ2-7; TRBD1 aligns across 9 bases. V was pared by 6 bases and J by 3 bases, with 3 bases of the junction left unmatched. Germline V gene data show CDR1 as MNHEY and CDR2 as SVGAGI. The CDR3 is made up of 13 amino acids. The chain's CDR3 is CASSWTGDYEQYF. CDR3 bases: TGTGCCAGCAGCTGGACAGGGGACTACGAGCAGTACTTC.

This clone was seen just once. In DNA form, the CDR3 reads TGTGCCATCAGTGAGTCCGCCGGAAGGGGGAGCACAGATACGCAGTATTTT. This encodes CAISESAGRGSTDTQYF. The chain carries TRBV10-3 and TRBJ2-3; the D gene is possibly TRBD1 (6 bases). This CDR3 has 17 residues. The germline V gene encodes CDR1 ENHRY and CDR2 SYGVKD. V was shortened by 0 bases and J by 0 bases, with 13 bases between the two germline ends.

A note on this clone: Other DNA sequences in this sample translate to the same CDR3. The chain is built from TRBV27 and TRBJ2-7; TRBD2 matches at 7 bases. The CDR3 is made up of 12 amino acids. CDR1 and CDR2 (germline): MNHEY, SMNVEV (reference sequence). V shed 6 bases and J 4 bases; nucleotides not matched to a gene: 3. In DNA, the CDR3 is TGTGCCAGCAGCCCCGGGGGGTACGAGCAGTACTTC. Translated: CASSPGGYEQYF.

The chain employs TRBV9 and TRBJ2-2; TRBD2 agrees at 9 bases. The CDR3 sequence is 17 residues long. The germline gives CDR1 SGDLS, CDR2 YYNGEE. The V segment lost 0 bases and the J segment 6 bases; nucleotides outside the gene matches: 9. The CDR3 is CASSVDAGGQVAGELFF. CDR3 in DNA: TGTGCCAGCAGCGTAGACGCGGGGGGGCAGGTAGCCGGGGAGCTGTTTTTT.

The rearrangement links TRBV19 to TRBJ1-2, with a possible D match to TRBD1 (6 bases). Trimming removed 1 base at V and 2 bases at J, with 11 bases between. Germline CDR1 LNHDA, CDR2 SQIVND (reference sequence). This CDR3 is built from 15 residues. The CDR3 reads CASSIGGQSNYGYTF. Here the CDR3 DNA reads TGTGCCAGTAGTATAGGTGGACAGTCCAACTATGGCTACACCTTC.

This clone has only one observation. V and J are TRBV19 and TRBJ1-5; no reliable D call. Trimming cost V 3 bases and J 3 bases, with 9 bases left between them. The CDR3 has 14 residues. From germline, CDR1 is LNHDA and CDR2 SQIVND (reference sequence). The CDR3 sequence: CASSIGRLNQPQHF. CDR3 DNA: TGTGCCAGTAGTATTGGCAGGCTCAATCAGCCCCAGCATTTT.

The chain has TRBV3-1 (or the pseudogene TRBV3-2) and TRBJ2-4, with 7 bases that match TRBD1. V gave up 2 bases and J gave up 10 bases; unmatched junction bases: 5. In germline, CDR1 is LGHDT, CDR2 YNNKEL (reference sequence). CDR3 length: 13 amino acids. The DNA of the CDR3 is TGTGCCAGCAGCCAACTTGCAGGGGGAATTCAGTACTTC. Its translation: CASSQLAGGIQYF.

J is TRBJ1-1 and V is TRBV4-2; a weak D match, TRBD1 (6 bases). Germline values: CDR1 LGHNA, CDR2 YNFKEQ. The CDR3 sequence is 15 residues long. V was cut by 1 base and J by 4 bases, with 13 bases left in between. This CDR3 reads CASSQATTGRTEAFF. DNA for the CDR3: TGTGCCAGCAGCCAAGCAACTACAGGGCGCACTGAAGCTTTCTTT.

This clone was seen a handful of times. The chain carries TRBV11-2 and TRBJ2-2; 8 bases align to TRBD2. CDR1 is SGHAT, CDR2 FQNNGV, per germline. V dropped 3 bases and J dropped 7; count of bases not matched to a gene: 7. CDR3 length: 15 residues. Written as DNA, the CDR3 is TGTGCCAGCAGCTTTAACGGGGGGGCCGTCGGGGAGCTGTTTTTT. Translated, it gives CASSFNGGAVGELFF.

The chain carries TRBV28 and TRBJ1-2; D is unresolved. V lost 6 bases, J lost 4 bases, and 9 bases lay in between. Germline CDR1 reads MDHEN; CDR2 reads SYDVKM. The CDR3 covers 12 residues. CDR3 loop: CASRVRGYGYTF. DNA for the CDR3: TGTGCCAGCAGAGTAAGAGGCTATGGCTACACCTTC.

This clone has just a few counts. The chain uses TRBV5-6 and TRBJ1-2; 8 bases fit TRBD1. This CDR3 contains 15 residues. Germline CDR1 and CDR2: SGHDT and YYEEEE. With V trimmed by 2 bases and J by 2 bases, 5 bases remained unmatched. The CDR3: CASSFRGRDNYGYTF. The CDR3 nucleotides read TGTGCCAGCAGCTTCAGGGGGCGCGACAACTATGGCTACACCTTC.

This rearrangement joins TRBV5-1 to TRBJ2-1, with 10 bases fitting TRBD2. V shed 0 bases and J 6 bases; nucleotides not matched to a gene: 6. The germline V gene has CDR1 SGHRS and CDR2 YFSETQ. This CDR3 has 16 residues. The CDR3, as DNA: TGCGCCAGCAGCTTGGCGGGTCTAGCGGGGGTCAATGAGCAGTTCTTC. Its translation: CASSLAGLAGVNEQFF.

This chain connects TRBV18 to TRBJ1-1; 7 bases map to TRBD1. CDR3 length equals 15 residues. Per the germline V gene, CDR1 is KGHSH and CDR2 is LQKENI. Unmatched junction bases numbered 10, after V lost 4 bases and J lost 5 bases. The CDR3 DNA is TGTGCCAGCTCACGAAACTTCGACAGGGAAACTGAAGCTTTCTTT. This gives the protein CASSRNFDRETEAFF.

DNA of the CDR3: TGTGCCTGGAGTGACAGGGGAATCGATGGCTACACCTTC. Protein product: CAWSDRGIDGYTF. The chain links TRBV30 to TRBJ1-2; 7 positions agree with TRBD1. V gave up 1 base and J gave up 6 bases; unmatched junction bases: 5. The CDR3 consists of 13 residues. The V gene's germline CDR1 is GTSNPN and CDR2 SVGIG (reference sequence).

V and J are TRBV5-4 and TRBJ2-3; 8 positions agree with TRBD2. Per the germline V gene, CDR1 is SGHNT and CDR2 is YYREEE (reference sequence). The CDR3 extends over 14 amino acids. V lost 7 bases, J lost 5 bases, and 9 bases stayed unmatched. CDR3 coding DNA: TGTGCCAGCCAGGCGGGGGGTTATGGAGATACGCAGTATTTT. Protein product: CASQAGGYGDTQYF.

The CDR3 region is CASSGQESFNSPLHF. CDR3 DNA sequence: TGTGCCAGCAGTGGACAGGAAAGTTTTAATTCACCCCTCCACTTT. The chain uses TRBV27 and TRBJ1-6; 7 positions agree with TRBD1. J lost 6 bases, V lost 5 bases, and 7 bases had no gene match. Germline V gene data show CDR1 as MNHEY and CDR2 as SMNVEV (reference sequence). The CDR3 is 15 residues long.